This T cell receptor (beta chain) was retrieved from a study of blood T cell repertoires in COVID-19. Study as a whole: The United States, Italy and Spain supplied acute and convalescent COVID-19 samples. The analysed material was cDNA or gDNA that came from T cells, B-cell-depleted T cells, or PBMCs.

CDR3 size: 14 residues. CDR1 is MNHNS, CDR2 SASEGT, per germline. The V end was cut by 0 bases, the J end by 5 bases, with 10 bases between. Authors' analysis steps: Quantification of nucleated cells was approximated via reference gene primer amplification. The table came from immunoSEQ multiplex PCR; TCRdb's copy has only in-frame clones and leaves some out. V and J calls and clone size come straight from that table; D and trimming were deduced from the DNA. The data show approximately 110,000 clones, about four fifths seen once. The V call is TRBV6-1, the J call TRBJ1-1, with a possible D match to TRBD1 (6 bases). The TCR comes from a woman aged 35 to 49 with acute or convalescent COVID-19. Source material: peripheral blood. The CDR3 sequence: CASSEADRRTEAFF. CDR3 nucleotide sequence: TGTGCCAGCAGTGAAGCCGACAGGAGAACTGAAGCTTTCTTT.